This TCR beta chain originates from a study of cytomegalovirus exposure and HLA in healthy donors. Study results and caveats: With DRB1 most and HLA-C fewest, TCR association rates differed between HLA loci in a later analysis. Earlier findings revealed that most TCR beta V segments proved productive either about 87% or about 30% of the time. Donors were assumed by presence/absence analyses to have roughly uniform sequencing depth.

Concerning this clone itself: Its antigen remains unknown.

J lost 9 bases, V lost 3 bases, and 7 bases had no gene match. The CDR3 length is 14 residues. Germline V CDR1 and CDR2: SGHDT, YYEEEE. PCR used 60 Vbeta primers and 13 Jbeta primers. Assay: immunoSEQ multiplex PCR; the TCRdb copy retains only in-frame clones and omits some. This table holds 100,000 to 150,000 clones, more than 70% found once. V usage is TRBV5-6 and J usage is TRBJ2-4, with 9 bases that match TRBD2. The source material was PBMCs. This TCR derives from a woman aged 50 to 60 in good health and CMV-seropositive. CDR3 region: CASSSGTSFPIQYF. The CDR3 DNA is TGTGCCAGCAGCTCCGGGACTAGCTTTCCCATTCAGTACTTC.